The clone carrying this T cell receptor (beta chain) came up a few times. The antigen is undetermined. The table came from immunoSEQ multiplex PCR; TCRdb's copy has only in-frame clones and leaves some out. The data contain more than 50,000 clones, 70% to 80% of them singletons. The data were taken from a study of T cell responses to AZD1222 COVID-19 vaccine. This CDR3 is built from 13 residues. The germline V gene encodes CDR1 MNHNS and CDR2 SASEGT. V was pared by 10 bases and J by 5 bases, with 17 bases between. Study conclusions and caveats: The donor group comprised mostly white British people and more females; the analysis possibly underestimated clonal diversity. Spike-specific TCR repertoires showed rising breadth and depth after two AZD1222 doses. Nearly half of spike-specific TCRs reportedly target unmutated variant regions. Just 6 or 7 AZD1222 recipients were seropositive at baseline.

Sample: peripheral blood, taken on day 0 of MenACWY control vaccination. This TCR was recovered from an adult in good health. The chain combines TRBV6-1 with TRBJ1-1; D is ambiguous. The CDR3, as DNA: TGTGCCACCCGACGGGAGAAGGATACTGAAGCTTTCTTT. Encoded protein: CATRREKDTEAFF.